This is a list of T cell receptor beta chains from one sample in a study of T cells expressing NK-cell markers. TCRdb processed the 5' RACE reads again and assigns one entry to each CDR3 protein, with no DNA. The listing contains roughly 180,000 distinct CDR3 sequences. Sequencing was performed on blood T cells: a sorted CD56 or NKG2C T cell subset, CD4+ or CD8+ T cells, or bulk PBMC T cells (not recorded which). Source of these receptors: a woman aged 18 to 69 in good health. CDR3s include the opening cysteine and the closing phenylalanine or tryptophan.

>TRBV5-1|TRBJ1-1
CASSAQGPSGTEAFF
>TRBV7-8|TRBJ1-1
CASSFSRQAMNTEAFF
>TRBV7-6|TRBJ2-5
CASSFSGGETQYF
>TRBV5-1|TRBJ2-3
CASSLPGSPSTDTQYF
>TRBV5-1|TRBJ2-2
CASRTGITTGELFF
>TRBV7-8|TRBJ2-7
CASSSRDLDGEQYF
>TRBV5-1|TRBJ2-7
CASRQTGGYYEQYF
>TRBV4-1|TRBJ2-7
CASSQYPDTYEQYF
>TRBV9|TRBJ2-1
CASSSRDRGNNEQFF
>TRBV3-1|TRBJ2-7
CASTSGTLLSPKYF
>TRBV7-2|TRBJ2-7
CASSLVFSGILYEQYF
>TRBV12-3/TRBV12-4|TRBJ1-3
CASRRSETPSSGNTIYF
>TRBV5-1|TRBJ2-1
CASSLSPGVSYNEQFF
>TRBV4-1|TRBJ1-1
CASSRWGRVNTEAFF
>TRBV5-4|TRBJ1-1
CASSIPGGVNTEAFF
>TRBV25-1|TRBJ2-7
CASSEYSASYRPYEQYF
>TRBV3-1|TRBJ2-5
CASSFGLAGGRETQYF
>TRBV12-3/TRBV12-4|TRBJ2-5
CASTNRGDQETQYF
>TRBV20-1|TRBJ2-5
CSASRTSGGTRETQYF
>TRBV28|TRBJ2-7
CASSLITSGLNSYEQYF
>TRBV5-5|TRBJ2-1
CASSGGTGESEQFF
>TRBV4-2|TRBJ2-1
CASSQDQRDLRDEQFF
>TRBV7-3|TRBJ2-3
CASSLLLAGSDTQYF
>TRBV5-5|TRBJ1-1
CASSLASTEAFF
>TRBV5-1|TRBJ2-2
CASSQVFSKSTGELFF
>TRBV6-1|TRBJ2-7
CASSPQAAAISEQYF
>TRBV30|TRBJ2-1
CAWSRGTSHDEQFF
>TRBV11-2|TRBJ2-7
CASSLFENSAGEQYF
>TRBV7-2|TRBJ2-7
CASSQAGTGGFYEQYF
>TRBV5-4|TRBJ2-3
CASSNTGGEDTQYF
>TRBV12-3/TRBV12-4|TRBJ2-2
CASSGTGTGELFF
>TRBV20-1|TRBJ2-2
CSARNRQGANTGELFF
>TRBV9|TRBJ2-3
CASSAWGGRGDTQYF
>TRBV12-3/TRBV12-4|TRBJ2-2
CASSDRWELFF
>TRBV3-1|TRBJ2-1
CASSQDLVTGPNEQFF
>TRBV7-2|TRBJ2-7
CASSLPRDSHYEQYF
>TRBV3-1|TRBJ2-7
CASSRDSNSNEQYF
>TRBV7-2|TRBJ2-1
CASRSGQSYNEQFF
>TRBV5-1|TRBJ1-2
CASSSTGQPPQDGYTF
>TRBV5-1|TRBJ1-6
CASSDSSYNSPLHF
>TRBV7-2|TRBJ2-5
CASSSSSGIQETQYF
>TRBV20-1|TRBJ1-6
CSARGTGSSYNSPLHF
>TRBV2|TRBJ2-3
CASRDGTGSTGAQYF
>TRBV7-2|TRBJ1-2
CASSTGSNYGYTF
>TRBV5-1|TRBJ2-3
CASSLTKQGTSTDTQYF
>TRBV14|TRBJ1-6
CASSQNVLGSPLHF
>TRBV5-1|TRBJ2-1
CASSPDERVKGYNEQFF
>TRBV30|TRBJ2-1
CAWRKGGNYNEQFF
>TRBV3-1|TRBJ2-3
CASSQAGTSGGAGTDTQYF
>TRBV7-3|TRBJ2-1
CASSYYTGGKNEQFF
>TRBV7-2|TRBJ2-7
CASSPSSGNSYEQYF
>TRBV7-2|TRBJ1-5
CASSLGYRLSNQPQHF